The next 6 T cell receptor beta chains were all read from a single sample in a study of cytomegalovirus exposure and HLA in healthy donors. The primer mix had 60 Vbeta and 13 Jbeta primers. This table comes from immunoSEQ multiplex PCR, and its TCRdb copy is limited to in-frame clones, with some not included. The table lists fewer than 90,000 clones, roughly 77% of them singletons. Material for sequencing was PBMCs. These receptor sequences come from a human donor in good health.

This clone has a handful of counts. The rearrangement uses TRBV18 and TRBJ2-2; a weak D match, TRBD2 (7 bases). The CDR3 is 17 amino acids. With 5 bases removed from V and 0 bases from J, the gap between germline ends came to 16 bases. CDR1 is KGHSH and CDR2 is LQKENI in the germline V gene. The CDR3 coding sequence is TGTGCCAGCTCATCCCTCCCGGGGGGCTCGAACACCGGGGAGCTGTTTTTT. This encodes CASSSLPGGSNTGELFF.

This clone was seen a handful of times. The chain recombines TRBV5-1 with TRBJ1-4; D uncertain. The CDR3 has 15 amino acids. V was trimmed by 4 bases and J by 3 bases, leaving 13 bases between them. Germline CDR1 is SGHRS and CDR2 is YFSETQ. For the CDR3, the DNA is TGCGCCAGCAGCGGAGGTCAGCCGGCTAATGAAAAACTGTTTTTT. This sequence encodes CASSGGQPANEKLFF.

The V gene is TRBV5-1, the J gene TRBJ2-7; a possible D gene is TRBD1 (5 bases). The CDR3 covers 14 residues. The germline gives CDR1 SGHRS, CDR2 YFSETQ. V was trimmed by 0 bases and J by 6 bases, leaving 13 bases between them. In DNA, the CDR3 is TGCGCCAGCAGCTTGGATCAGGGTTTCGGCGAGCAGTACTTC. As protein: CASSLDQGFGEQYF.

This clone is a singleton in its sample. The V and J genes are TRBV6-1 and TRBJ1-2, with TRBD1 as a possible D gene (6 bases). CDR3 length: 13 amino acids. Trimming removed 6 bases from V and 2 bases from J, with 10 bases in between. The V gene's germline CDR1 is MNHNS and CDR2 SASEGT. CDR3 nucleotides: TGTGCCAGCAGGAAGGACAGCAACTATGGCTACACCTTC. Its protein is CASRKDSNYGYTF.

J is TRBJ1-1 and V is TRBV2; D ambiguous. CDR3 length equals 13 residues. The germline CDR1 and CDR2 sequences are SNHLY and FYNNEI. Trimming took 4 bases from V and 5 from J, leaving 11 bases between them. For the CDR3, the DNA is TGTGCCAGCAGTGCCGGCTTGAGGACTGAAGCTTTCTTT. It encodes CASSAGLRTEAFF.

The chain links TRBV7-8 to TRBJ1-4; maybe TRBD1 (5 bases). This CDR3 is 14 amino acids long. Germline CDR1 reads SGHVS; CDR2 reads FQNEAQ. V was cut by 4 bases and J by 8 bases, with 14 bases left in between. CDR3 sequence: CASSWDSAGEKLFF. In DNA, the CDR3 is TGTGCCAGCAGCTGGGACTCTGCAGGGGAAAAACTGTTTTTT.